A single sample is the source of the 26 T cell receptor beta chains below, sequenced in a study of regulatory T cells in long-lasting Graves disease. Arm-PCR of CDR3 regions with iRepertoire HTBI primers generated TCR beta libraries. TCRdb redid the calling of the multiplex PCR reads with MiXCR, one entry per CDR3 protein. Found here are more than 300,000 distinct CDR3 sequences, around 15% of them singletons; the top ten hold 20% to 25%. As to time point: newly diagnosed GD, antithyroid drugs for less than 3 months. The TCR library was prepared using RNA isolated from PBMCs. These same records also appear under a second study, on T cells in Graves' hyperthyroidism and ophthalmopathy.

The sample in question was peripheral blood mononuclear cells (PBMCs), obtained at new diagnosis, from a patient treated with antithyroid drugs. These receptors were collected from a woman aged 18 to 35 with Graves disease.

This clonotype was counted many times. V usage is TRBV12-3 or TRBV12-4 and J usage is TRBJ1-2; the D gene is possibly TRBD1 (5 bases). This CDR3 comprises 14 residues. V was clipped by 6 bases and J by 0 bases, with 11 bases between them. CDR3 sequence reads: CASSITQANYGYTF. CDR3 sequence (DNA): TGTGCCAGCAGCATTACACAGGCTAACTATGGCTACACCTTC.

As to this clonotype: The junction and the germline gene differ at one end; a read error may be behind it. The chain uses TRBV5-1 and TRBJ1-3; TRBD1 agrees at 10 bases. CDR3 length: 18 residues. The germline CDR1 and CDR2 sequences are SGHRS and YFSETQ. CDR3 bases: TGCGCCAGCAGTTTGGACGCGACAGGGGGCATCTCTGGAAACACCATATATTTT. This translates into CASSLDATGGISGNTIYF. The whole variable domain, filled in from reference TRBV5-1 and TRBJ1-3, reads KAGVTQTPRYLIKTRGQQVTLSCSPISGHRSVSWYQQTPGQGLQFLFEYFSETQRNKGNFPGRFSGRQFSNSRSEMNVSTLELGDSALYLCASSLDATGGISGNTIYFGEGSWLTVV.

Ten or more counts support this clonotype. The chain employs TRBV30 and TRBJ2-1; the match to TRBD2 covers 10 bases. V shed 1 base and J 0 bases; nucleotides not matched to a gene: 12. CDR3 length: 19 amino acids. CDR1 and CDR2 from the germline V gene are GTSNPN and SVGIG (reference sequence). In DNA form, the CDR3 reads TGTGCCTGGAGTGCTTTCAGCGGGGGGGCCCCGGGCTCCTACAATGAGCAGTTCTTC. Translating gives CAWSAFSGGAPGSYNEQFF.

This clonotype was seen repeatedly, ten times or more. The rearrangement uses TRBV4-2 and TRBJ1-2; 8 positions agree with TRBD1. V shed 0 bases, J shed 3 bases, and the junction held 3 bases outside the gene matches. This CDR3 is built from 15 residues. From germline, CDR1 is LGHNA and CDR2 YNFKEQ. CDR3 coding DNA: TGTGCCAGCAGCCAAGAACCGGACAGGGACTATGGCTACACCTTC. Amino acids: CASSQEPDRDYGYTF.

This clonotype appeared a few times. The chain employs TRBV5-1 and TRBJ2-3; D unclear. Germline V lookup: CDR1 SGHRS, CDR2 YFSETQ. Trimming shortened V by 3 bases and J by 2 bases, and 7 bases separated the two germline ends. The CDR3 extends over 13 amino acids. The CDR3 nucleotides are TGCGCCAGCAGCTCCCCCACCACAGATACGCAGTATTTT. Its protein is CASSSPTTDTQYF.

Only a few counts were recorded for this clonotype. The chain uses TRBV6-5 and TRBJ1-5; D may be TRBD1 (5 bases). Germline V lookup: CDR1 MNHEY, CDR2 SVGAGI. Trimming removed 0 bases from V and 7 bases from J, with 16 bases in between. The CDR3 covers 16 residues. The CDR3 protein is CASSYSGVAAGQPQHF. The CDR3 DNA sequence: TGTGCCAGCAGTTACTCGGGGGTTGCGGCCGGGCAGCCCCAGCATTTT.

In the case of this clonotype: This may be a read error, as it is one base from a much larger clone. The genes are TRBV2 and TRBJ2-1; D is perhaps TRBD2 (6 bases). From germline, CDR1 is SNHLY and CDR2 FYNNEI. The CDR3 runs to 15 residues. Trimming took off 5 bases at V and 7 bases at J, with 18 bases between the two ends. In DNA, the CDR3 is TGTGCCAGCAGTATAAGCGGGCTTCTCCGTAATGAGCAGTTCTTC. Amino acids: CASSISGLLRNEQFF.

This clonotype was recorded at least ten times. The V call is TRBV7-9, the J call TRBJ2-3, with 11 bases aligning to TRBD1. The V gene end was trimmed by 6 bases and the J gene end by 3 bases; junction bases not matched to a gene: 5. This CDR3 contains 15 residues. Germline V gene data show CDR1 as SEHNR and CDR2 as FQNEAQ (reference sequence). The CDR3 sequence: CASSTGTGGTDTQYF. The CDR3 DNA is TGTGCCAGCAGTACCGGGACAGGGGGGACAGATACGCAGTATTTT.

The gene calls are TRBV18 and TRBJ2-1; tentative D call: TRBD2 (5 bases). Trimming took off 3 bases at V and 9 bases at J, with 12 bases between the two ends. This CDR3 comprises 13 residues. Germline-derived CDR1 and CDR2 are KGHSH and LQKENI. The CDR3 spells CASSPGVPAEQFF. For the CDR3, the DNA is TGTGCCAGCTCACCGGGAGTTCCCGCTGAGCAGTTCTTC.

The chain carries TRBV20-1 and TRBJ2-3; no firm D call. The CDR3 sequence is 13 residues long. Trimming shortened V by 1 base and J by 5 bases, and 10 bases separated the two germline ends. CDR1 is DFQATT, CDR2 SNEGSKA, per germline (reference sequence). The CDR3 here is CSARGMLGDTQYF. The CDR3, as DNA: TGCAGTGCTAGAGGTATGCTCGGAGATACGCAGTATTTT.

Only a few counts were recorded for this clonotype. J is TRBJ1-1 and V is TRBV5-4, with 8 bases identical to TRBD1. The CDR3 is made up of 14 amino acids. Trimming at V came to 5 bases and at J to 6 bases, leaving 9 bases not matched to a gene. Looked up from germline, CDR1 is SGHNT and CDR2 is YYREEE (reference sequence). CDR3 in DNA: TGTGCCAGCAGTTCAGGGGGCCCTTTGGCTGAAGCTTTCTTT. Its translation: CASSSGGPLAEAFF.

There are many counts of this clonotype. This rearrangement joins TRBV28 to TRBJ2-3; no definite D call. Per germline, CDR1 MDHEN and CDR2 SYDVKM. V gave up 3 bases and J gave up 10 bases, with 11 bases separating them. The CDR3 totals 12 residues. CDR3 in amino acids: CASSLSTVSQYF. CDR3 nucleotide sequence: TGTGCCAGCAGTTTGTCAACCGTTTCGCAGTATTTT.

This clonotype appeared many times. J is TRBJ2-1 and V is TRBV11-2; 7 bases line up with TRBD1. There are 15 residues in the CDR3. The V gene end was trimmed by 4 bases and the J gene end by 6 bases; junction bases not matched to a gene: 9. Germline CDR1 is SGHAT and CDR2 is FQNNGV. CDR3 in amino acids: CASSSQGDTPNEQFF. DNA of the CDR3: TGTGCCAGCAGCTCCCAGGGGGACACCCCCAATGAGCAGTTCTTC.

On this clonotype itself: A junction end diverges from the germline sequence, so it may reflect a read error. V is TRBV6-2 or TRBV6-3 and J is TRBJ1-5, with D perhaps matching TRBD1 (6 bases). There are 14 residues in the CDR3. Germline V CDR1 and CDR2: MNHEY, SVGEGT. The CDR3 region is CASSYRGQNQLQHF. For the CDR3, the DNA is TGTGCCAGCAGTTACCGCGGACAGAATCAGCTCCAGCATTTT.

This clonotype was counted many times. The gene calls are TRBV2 and TRBJ1-1; 12 nucleotides agree with TRBD1. The CDR3 is 13 residues long. J was trimmed by 7 bases and V by 6 bases; bases with no gene match: 3. The germline V gene has CDR1 SNHLY and CDR2 FYNNEI. CDR3 nucleotides: TGTGCCAGCAGGGGGACAGGGGGCCTTGAAGCTTTCTTT. Protein product: CASRGTGGLEAFF.

This chain connects TRBV20-1 to TRBJ2-3; perhaps TRBD2 as D (7 bases). Deletions cut 6 bases from V and 0 bases from J, with 16 bases between. This CDR3 spans 15 amino acids. From germline, CDR1 is DFQATT and CDR2 SNEGSKA (reference sequence). The CDR3 region has the DNA TGCAGTGCGGGGGATCGGGGGGCTAGCACAGATACGCAGTATTTT. Its translation is CSAGDRGASTDTQYF.

This clonotype was seen at least ten times. V is TRBV12-3 or TRBV12-4 and J is TRBJ1-2; 7 bases fit TRBD1. V shed 6 bases and J 4 bases; nucleotides not matched to a gene: 5. The CDR3 contains 13 residues. In nucleotides, the CDR3 is TGTGCCAGCAGCGAGAGGGGGCTCTATGGCTACACCTTC. Residues: CASSERGLYGYTF.

This clonotype showed up many times. The chain employs TRBV3-1 and TRBJ1-2; 9 bases line up with TRBD1. V lost 2 bases to trimming and J lost 4 bases; unmatched junction nucleotides: 8. The CDR3 length is 16 residues. Germline V gene data show CDR1 as LGHDT and CDR2 as YNNKEL (reference sequence). Here the CDR3 DNA reads TGTGCCAGCAGCCAACCCGGGACAGGGACAAGCTATGGCTACACCTTC. It encodes CASSQPGTGTSYGYTF.

V usage is TRBV4-2 and J usage is TRBJ1-1; D is ambiguous. The CDR3 contains 15 residues. The V gene lost 0 bases and the J gene lost 2 bases, with 10 bases spanning the gap. Germline CDR1 reads LGHNA; CDR2 reads YNFKEQ. The CDR3 nucleotides are TGTGCCAGCAGCCAAGATCGGTCCATTAACACTGAAGCTTTCTTT. Protein: CASSQDRSINTEAFF.

This clonotype was recorded at least ten times. V usage is TRBV6-1 and J usage is TRBJ2-3, with D possibly TRBD1 on 6 matching bases. The CDR3 extends over 13 amino acids. The V end lost 8 bases, the J end lost 8 bases, and 17 bases lay between the germline ends. CDR1 MNHNS and CDR2 SASEGT come from the germline V gene. Here the CDR3 reads CASVGPGVRTQYF. The CDR3 DNA reads as TGTGCCAGCGTTGGACCAGGGGTGCGTACGCAGTATTTT.

About this clonotype itself: A much bigger clone sits one base away, suggesting this may be a read error. This sequence joins TRBV5-1 and TRBJ2-7, with TRBD2 as a possible D gene (5 bases). There are 15 residues in the CDR3. Germline V gene data show CDR1 as SGHRS and CDR2 as YFSETQ. The CDR3 region is CASSLVGGFSYGQYF. CDR3 coding DNA: TGCGCCAGCAGCTTGGTTGGCGGGTTCTCCTACGGGCAGTACTTC.

This clonotype was seen many times. The chain joins TRBV7-3 to TRBJ2-1, with 12 bases matching TRBD2. The CDR3 runs 15 residues. Germline-derived CDR1 and CDR2 are SGHTA and FQGTGA. The junction had 5 bases not matched to a gene; V was cut back by 3 bases and J by 8 bases. DNA of the CDR3: TGTGCCAGCAGCTTGACTAGCGGGAGTGTCTATGAGCAGTTCTTC. Amino acids: CASSLTSGSVYEQFF.

This clonotype was counted ten times or more. The V gene is TRBV12-3 or TRBV12-4, the J gene TRBJ2-3; D uncertain. The CDR3 loop spans 13 amino acids. V was clipped by 7 bases and J by 3 bases, with 11 bases between them. The CDR3 sequence: CASKIATTDTQYF. In nucleotides, the CDR3 is TGTGCCAGCAAGATAGCAACTACAGATACGCAGTATTTT.

This clonotype was recorded many times. The J gene is TRBJ1-1, the V gene TRBV20-1, with 8 bases fitting TRBD1. J was trimmed by 1 base and V by 1 base; bases with no gene match: 8. CDR1 is DFQATT, CDR2 SNEGSKA, per germline (reference sequence). CDR3 size: 16 residues. This CDR3 is CSARAPPRGQNTEAFF. CDR3 coding DNA: TGCAGTGCTAGAGCCCCACCCAGGGGGCAGAACACTGAAGCTTTCTTT.

This clonotype was detected ten times or more. The chain couples TRBV20-1 to TRBJ1-1; possibly TRBD1 for D (6 bases). Germline assignment: CDR1 DFQATT and CDR2 SNEGSKA (reference sequence). The CDR3 runs 15 residues. The V end was cut by 2 bases, the J end by 5 bases, with 18 bases between. The CDR3, as DNA: TGCAGTGCTAGAACCCCTAGGGGGAGGTGGACTGAAGCTTTCTTT. Its translation is CSARTPRGRWTEAFF.

The table lists this clonotype with many counts. V and J are TRBV30 and TRBJ1-5, with D perhaps matching TRBD1 (5 bases). CDR1 and CDR2 (germline): GTSNPN, SVGIG (reference sequence). The CDR3 runs to 14 residues. V was pared by 3 bases and J by 0 bases, with 9 bases between. CDR3 region: CAWSGAGSNQPQHF. The CDR3, as DNA: TGTGCCTGGAGCGGGGCTGGTAGCAATCAGCCCCAGCATTTT.